This entry concerns a single T cell receptor (beta chain). The antigen is unknown. Other nucleotide sequences in the sample specify the same CDR3. Profiled with immunoSEQ multiplex PCR; TCRdb holds only in-frame clones, not every one. The sample records around 140,000 clones, roughly 90% being singletons. The V and J ends lost 3 bases and 6 bases respectively, with 9 bases between them. This CDR3 region has 13 residues. These data belong to a study of T cell responses to AZD1222 COVID-19 vaccine. Study-level results: Spike-wide vaccine-associated CD4 TCRs dominated at 160-218 and 743-854. Females made up more of the donors, who were largely white British, and clonal diversity may have come out too low. Breadth and depth of Spike-specific TCRs rose after two AZD1222 doses.

The rearrangement joins TRBV12-3 or TRBV12-4 to TRBJ1-5; a possible D gene is TRBD1 (5 bases). Sequenced here: peripheral blood, sampled 28 days after the second AZD1222 dose. The receptor comes from an adult who received the AZD1222 COVID-19 vaccine. The CDR3 reads CASSFAGGQPQHF. CDR3 bases: TGTGCCAGCAGTTTTGCCGGGGGTCAGCCCCAGCATTTT.